The 25 T cell receptor beta chains below come from one sample, sequenced in a study of cytomegalovirus exposure and HLA in healthy donors. The PCR made use of 60 Vbeta and 13 Jbeta primers. Sequencing used immunoSEQ multiplex PCR; TCRdb keeps in-frame clones, though not all of them. The sample has around 200,000 clones; under 80% are singletons. The material sequenced was PBMCs. The receptor set was obtained from a man aged 25 to 40 in good health and CMV-seropositive.

The chain uses TRBV4-1 and TRBJ1-5, with D uncertain. V lost 4 bases, J lost 2 bases, and 15 bases lay in between. This CDR3 comprises 16 residues. The germline V gene has CDR1 MGHRA and CDR2 YSYEKL. The CDR3 nucleotides read TGCGCCAGCAGCCGTTCCCAGGCAGAACGCAATCAGCCCCAGCATTTT. It codes for CASSRSQAERNQPQHF.

About this clone: Other DNA sequences from this sample encode an identical CDR3 as well. The rearrangement links TRBV9 to TRBJ2-3; D gene ambiguous. The V end was cut by 2 bases, the J end by 3 bases, with 10 bases between. This CDR3 has 14 residues. From germline, CDR1 is SGDLS and CDR2 YYNGEE. Here the CDR3 reads CASSVGVGTDTQYF. CDR3 nucleotide sequence: TGTGCCAGCAGCGTCGGAGTTGGGACAGATACGCAGTATTTT.

J is TRBJ1-3 and V is TRBV12-1; TRBD1 is taken as the D call from the table, unchecked against the DNA. TRBV12-1 is noted as a pseudogene. The CDR3 length is 17 residues. CDR3 nucleotide sequence: TGTGCCAGCAGCTTTGATCCTTTTGGGCCATCAGGTTACACCATATATTTT. It encodes CASSFDPFGPSGYTIYF.

The V gene is TRBV6-5, the J gene TRBJ1-5, with D perhaps matching TRBD1 (6 bases). Germline V gene lookup returns CDR1 MNHEY and CDR2 SVGAGI. There are 14 residues in the CDR3. The V gene lost 6 bases and the J gene lost 6 bases, with 15 bases spanning the gap. CDR3 nucleotide sequence: TGTGCCAGCAGAACCGGGACACCGGGTCAGCCCCAGCATTTT. It specifies CASRTGTPGQPQHF.

This clone was seen only once. V and J are TRBV5-4 and TRBJ2-7, with D possibly matching TRBD1 (6 bases). The CDR3 has 14 amino acids. The germline CDR1 and CDR2 sequences are SGHNT and YYREEE (reference sequence). The V end was cut by 4 bases, the J end by 2 bases, with 13 bases between. The CDR3 loop is CASSRRQEPYEQYF. CDR3 sequence (DNA): TGTGCCAGCAGCCGGCGACAGGAACCCTACGAGCAGTACTTC. Based on the CDR3 plus reference TRBV5-4 and TRBJ2-7, the full variable domain is ETGVTQSPTHLIKTRGQQVTLRCSSQSGHNTVSWYQQALGQGPQFIFQYYREEENGRGNFPPRFSGLQFPNYSSELNVNALELDDSALYLCASSRRQEPYEQYFGPGTRLTVT.

The J gene is TRBJ1-2, the V gene TRBV4-3, with D tentatively TRBD1 (5 bases). Germline-derived CDR1 and CDR2 are LGHNA and YSLEER. Deletions cut 2 bases from V and 4 bases from J, with 14 bases between. The CDR3 is made up of 15 amino acids. The CDR3, as DNA: TGCGCCAGCAGCCAAAGCTCGACAGACGTCTATGGCTACACCTTC. This encodes CASSQSSTDVYGYTF.

The V and J genes are TRBV27 and TRBJ2-2, with 13 nucleotides matching TRBD2. The CDR3 length is 18 residues. Losses at the gene ends were 6 bases for V and 5 bases for J; bases not matched to a gene: 12. Germline V CDR1 and CDR2: MNHEY, SMNVEV (reference sequence). The CDR3 here is CASSLPGLAGIGTGELFF. CDR3 coding DNA: TGTGCCAGCAGCCTCCCGGGACTAGCGGGAATAGGGACCGGGGAGCTGTTTTTT.

This clone has more than one count but fewer than ten. The chain links TRBV5-4 to TRBJ2-5; TRBD1 matches at 7 bases. CDR3 length: 13 amino acids. With 0 bases clipped from V and 4 bases from J, the junction kept 0 bases outside the gene matches. Germline CDR1 is SGHNT and CDR2 is YYREEE (reference sequence). The CDR3 DNA follows: TGTGCCAGCAGCTTGGACAGGGGAGAGACCCAGTACTTC. This gives the protein CASSLDRGETQYF. The full variable domain, in which reference TRBV5-4 and TRBJ2-5 provide the parts outside the CDR3, is ETGVTQSPTHLIKTRGQQVTLRCSSQSGHNTVSWYQQALGQGPQFIFQYYREEENGRGNFPPRFSGLQFPNYSSELNVNALELDDSALYLCASSLDRGETQYFGPGTRLLVL.

J is TRBJ2-1 and V is TRBV11-2, with 7 nucleotides matching TRBD2. The CDR3 consists of 15 residues. V lost 1 base and J lost 3; bases outside the gene matches: 3. Germline CDR1 SGHAT, CDR2 FQNNGV. The CDR3 reads CASSLVRGDYNEQFF. The CDR3, as DNA: TGTGCCAGCAGCTTAGTACGGGGGGACTACAATGAGCAGTTCTTC.

The genes are TRBV5-1 and TRBJ2-5; maybe TRBD2 (5 bases). V lost 7 bases to trimming and J lost 7 bases, with 20 bases between them. Per germline, CDR1 SGHRS and CDR2 YFSETQ. The CDR3 runs to 14 residues. DNA for the CDR3: TGCGCCAGCGGGTCGGAAACCTCACGGGGGACCCAGTACTTC. As protein: CASGSETSRGTQYF.

This sequence joins TRBV2 and TRBJ1-6; no firm D call. The CDR3 loop spans 15 amino acids. The ends were cut back, 3 bases at V and 0 bases at J, with 6 bases in the middle. Germline V gene data show CDR1 as SNHLY and CDR2 as FYNNEI. The CDR3 spells CASSDRSSYNSPLHF. CDR3 bases: TGTGCCAGCAGTGATAGGAGCTCCTATAATTCACCCCTCCACTTT.

This clone appeared a single time. In DNA, the CDR3 is TGCGCCAGTTATTCCGGGACTAGCGGGGGCTGGGAGCAGTTCTTC. It specifies CASYSGTSGGWEQFF. The chain recombines TRBV5-1 with TRBJ2-1, with TRBD2 identical over 14 bases. J gave up 10 bases and V 8 bases, and 11 bases lay outside the gene matches. CDR3 length equals 15 residues. Germline loops: CDR1 SGHRS, CDR2 YFSETQ.

The V call is TRBV10-1, the J call TRBJ2-7; D may be TRBD1 (6 bases). V lost 0 bases and J lost 2, with 11 bases in between. The CDR3 contains 15 residues. Per the germline V gene, CDR1 is WNHNN and CDR2 is SYGVQD (reference sequence). CDR3 coding DNA: TGCGCCAGCAGTGAGTCGCTGGGACACCCCTACGAGCAGTACTTC. Amino acids: CASSESLGHPYEQYF.

The V gene is TRBV20-1, the J gene TRBJ2-5; weak D call: TRBD2 (6 bases). The germline V gene encodes CDR1 DFQATT and CDR2 SNEGSKA (reference sequence). V lost 6 bases, J lost 9 bases, and 14 bases lay in between. This CDR3 has 11 residues. As DNA, the CDR3 is TGCAGTGCCCGTCGGGGGACCGCCCAGTACTTC. It is translated as CSARRGTAQYF.

This clone was counted between two and nine times. The chain is built from TRBV7-2 and TRBJ2-5; D remains ambiguous. The germline V and J ends were trimmed by 5 bases and 7 bases, with 17 bases remaining between them. The CDR3 runs to 14 residues. Germline V CDR1 and CDR2: SGHTA, FQGNSA. CDR3 DNA: TGTGCCAGCAGCCCGACTTCGACTCTGGGGACCCAGTACTTC. Its protein product is CASSPTSTLGTQYF.

The CDR3 nucleotides read TGTGCCAGCAGCGTAGAGCCCCCACGAGCGGGGGGGCGGGTAGATACGCAGTATTTT. Translated: CASSVEPPRAGGRVDTQYF. The J gene is TRBJ2-3, the V gene TRBV9; 10 positions agree with TRBD2. The CDR3 length is 19 residues. The V gene's germline CDR1 is SGDLS and CDR2 YYNGEE. Trimming at V came to 0 bases and at J to 5 bases, leaving 15 bases not matched to a gene. Using reference TRBV9 and TRBJ2-3 for the parts outside the CDR3, the full variable domain is DSGVTQTPKHLITATGQRVTLRCSPRSGDLSVYWYQQSLDQGLQFLIQYYNGEERAKGNILERFSAQQFPDLHSELNLSSLELGDSALYFCASSVEPPRAGGRVDTQYFGPGTRLTVL.

The V and J genes are TRBV7-3 and TRBJ2-2; D not resolved. Per germline, CDR1 SGHTA and CDR2 FQGTGA. The CDR3 spans 14 residues. V lost 5 bases and J 1 base, leaving 8 bases between the germline ends. The chain's CDR3 is CASSLSGNTGELFF. In nucleotides, the CDR3 is TGTGCCAGCAGCCTTTCAGGGAACACCGGGGAGCTGTTTTTT. The full variable domain, its missing parts supplied by reference TRBV7-3 and TRBJ2-2, is GAGVSQTPSNKVTEKGKYVELRCDPISGHTALYWYRQSLGQGPEFLIYFQGTGAADDSGLPNDRFFAVRPEGSVSTLKIQRTERGDSAVYLCASSLSGNTGELFFGEGSRLTVL.

This chain connects TRBV7-2 to TRBJ2-7; D is perhaps TRBD1 (6 bases). V lost 7 bases and J lost 5, with 18 bases in between. Germline V gene sequence: CDR1 SGHTA, CDR2 FQGNSA. This CDR3 spans 14 amino acids. The CDR3 nucleotides read TGTGCCAGCACCATTAGCGTAGGGACAAACGAGCAGTACTTC. Amino acids: CASTISVGTNEQYF. The full variable domain, rest sourced from reference TRBV7-2 and TRBJ2-7, is GAGVSQSPSNKVTEKGKDVELRCDPISGHTALYWYRQSLGQGLEFLIYFQGNSAPDKSGLPSDRFSAERTGGSVSTLTIQRTQQEDSAVYLCASTISVGTNEQYFGPGTRLTVT.

This clone turned up a few times. The J gene is TRBJ1-4, the V gene TRBV30, with TRBD1 matching 8 bases. The ends lost 4 bases at V and 3 bases at J; junction bases unmatched: 1. The CDR3 consists of 13 residues. CDR1 and CDR2 (germline): GTSNPN, SVGIG (reference sequence). This CDR3 is CAWTGQANEKLFF. The CDR3 nucleotides are TGTGCCTGGACGGGACAGGCTAATGAAAAACTGTTTTTT.

This sequence joins TRBV7-9 and TRBJ2-3; no clear D. The V and J ends lost 5 bases and 2 bases respectively, with 14 bases between them. CDR3 length equals 15 residues. Germline assignment: CDR1 SEHNR and CDR2 FQNEAQ (reference sequence). This CDR3 is CASSPTFEDTDTQYF. The DNA of the CDR3 is TGTGCCAGCAGCCCGACTTTTGAGGACACAGATACGCAGTATTTT.

The chain is built from TRBV25-1 and TRBJ2-1; 14 nucleotides align to TRBD2. The CDR3 runs 16 residues. The germline V gene has CDR1 MGHDK and CDR2 SYGVNS. V lost 2 bases to trimming and J lost 9 bases; unmatched junction nucleotides: 6. The CDR3 DNA follows: TGTGCCAGCAGTGAACGGGGGACTAGCGGGAGAGGTGAGCAGTTCTTC. Protein sequence: CASSERGTSGRGEQFF. Looking up the rest from reference TRBV25-1 and TRBJ2-1 gives the full variable domain: EADIYQTPRYLVIGTGKKITLECSQTMGHDKMYWYQQDPGMELHLIHYSYGVNSTEKGDLSSESTVSRIRTEHFPLTLESARPSHTSQYLCASSERGTSGRGEQFFGPGTRLTVL.

The rearrangement joins TRBV18 to TRBJ2-7; D remains unclear. CDR1 KGHSH and CDR2 LQKENI come from the germline V gene. V lost 0 bases and J lost 3, with 6 bases in between. This CDR3 has 13 amino acids. The CDR3 is CASSPPNSYEQYF. The CDR3 region has the DNA TGTGCCAGCTCACCACCAAACAGCTACGAGCAGTACTTC.

This clone was seen once. The chain joins TRBV4-2 to TRBJ1-4, with unresolved D. The germline V gene encodes CDR1 LGHNA and CDR2 YNFKEQ. The CDR3 is made up of 15 amino acids. Between the trimmed V and J ends, which lost 4 bases and 4 bases, there was a span of 13 bases. This CDR3 is CASSPWALSNEKLFF. The CDR3 DNA reads as TGTGCCAGCAGCCCATGGGCACTGAGTAATGAAAAACTGTTTTTT.

This chain uses TRBV5-8 with TRBJ2-5, with D possibly matching TRBD2 (6 bases). CDR3 length equals 14 residues. The germline V and J ends were trimmed by 8 bases and 4 bases, with 18 bases remaining between them. CDR1 and CDR2 (germline): SGHTS, YDEGEE. CDR3: CASGALRRGETQYF. CDR3 sequence (DNA): TGTGCCAGTGGGGCTTTAAGGAGGGGAGAGACCCAGTACTTC.

J is TRBJ2-7 and V is TRBV18, with TRBD1 as a possible D gene (6 bases). With 2 bases removed from V and 7 bases from J, the gap between germline ends came to 18 bases. The germline gives CDR1 KGHSH, CDR2 LQKENI. The CDR3 contains 15 residues. CDR3 sequence (DNA): TGTGCCAGCTCACCAGGGGGCAGACCGACCGGAGAGCAGTACTTC. Translated: CASSPGGRPTGEQYF.